This is a list of T cell receptor beta chains from one sample in a study of shared clonotypes between healthy human individuals. The table came from immunoSEQ multiplex PCR; TCRdb's copy has only in-frame clones and leaves some out. The sample lists 2.3 million or so clones; 85% to 95% were seen once. The sequenced material came from naive CD4+ T cells from PBMCs. The receptors were gathered from a man aged 18 to 35 in good health. Some clones in this sample may be carry-over from other donors' samples. Both conserved end residues are part of each CDR3. A D gene is named only where the DNA matches it firmly. Expanded clones are given a class, and other clones once, few, many or no size at all.

j_call v_call clone_size d_call cdr3_nt cdr3_aa
TRBJ2-7 TRBV6-4 . . TGTGCCAGCAGTGACTCGAAACTAGAGCTAAAAAGCTCCTACGAGCAGTACTTC CASSDSKLELKSSYEQYF
TRBJ1-1 TRBV29-1 . . TGCAGCGTTGAAGGTGGCAGGAGTTGGTTCTTT CSVEGGRSWFF
TRBJ1-1 TRBV5-6 . . TGTGCCAGCAGCTTGTTTGGCAGGGTCTTGGTGAGGCGGGACACTGAAGCTTTCTTT CASSLFGRVLVRRDTEAFF
TRBJ1-2 TRBV19 . TRBD1 TGTGCCAGTAGTTACCTCGGACAGGGGGCCTATGGCTACACCTTC CASSYLGQGAYGYTF
TRBJ2-7 TRBV5-4 . TRBD2 TGTGCCAGCAGCTCGAAACTAGCGAGAACCTACGAGCAGTACTTC CASSSKLARTYEQYF
TRBJ2-1 TRBV9 . TRBD1 TGTGCCAGCGGGGGCGAAACAGGGGGCTCCTACAATGAGCAGTTCTTC CASGGETGGSYNEQFF
TRBJ2-7 TRBV27 . TRBD1 TGTGCCAGCAGCCAAAGGGACAGGGACTACGAGCAGTACTTC CASSQRDRDYEQYF
TRBJ1-4 TRBV7-9 . TRBD1 TGTGCCAGCGGCGACAGGGGTCAAGAAAAACTGTTTTTT CASGDRGQEKLFF
TRBJ1-1 TRBV7-2 . TRBD1 TGTGCCAGCAGCTACAGCCGCGACAGGGCTGGTGAAGCTTTCTTT CASSYSRDRAGEAFF
TRBJ2-3 TRBV12-5 once . TGTGCTAGTGGTGGGGCCGGAGGGCCCACAGATACGCAGTATTTT CASGGAGGPTDTQYF
TRBJ2-7 TRBV10-3 . . TGTGCCATCAGTGACGACAGCTACGAGCAGTACTTC CAISDDSYEQYF
TRBJ1-1 TRBV28 . . TGTGCCAGCAGTTCCGTTTCGGGCACTGAAGCTTTCTTT CASSSVSGTEAFF
TRBJ2-5 TRBV4-1 . . TGCGCCAGCAGCCAAGGGGACACTCAAGAGACCCAGTACTTC CASSQGDTQETQYF
TRBJ1-2 TRBV4-2 . . TGTGCCAGCAGCCAACCAGGGAGCCACTATGGCTACACCTTC CASSQPGSHYGYTF
TRBJ2-6 TRBV7-2 . . TGTGCCAGCAGCCACCGCATGGTGGGGGCCAACGTCCTGACTTTC CASSHRMVGANVLTF
TRBJ1-1 TRBV29-1 . . TGCAGCGTTGAGGGAGGGCCTGAAGCTTTCTTT CSVEGGPEAFF
TRBJ2-1 TRBV18 . . TGTGCCAGCTCACCACGAAGCTACAATGAGCAGTTCTTC CASSPRSYNEQFF
TRBJ2-3 TRBV28 . TRBD2 TGTGCCAGCAGTCCCCCGGGGGGGTCCCGTCGGAATTTT CASSPPGGSRRNF
TRBJ2-1 TRBV6-5 . . TGTGCCAGCACTCAAATTGCCAGCAATGAGCAGTTCTTC CASTQIASNEQFF
TRBJ1-1 TRBV2 . . TGTGCCAGCAGTGAATCGGGCCCTACCCACACTGAAGCTTTCTTT CASSESGPTHTEAFF
TRBJ2-3 TRBV4-3 . . TGCGCCAGCAGCCGGACAGGGCGGGAGGGCACAGATACGCAGTATTTT CASSRTGREGTDTQYF
TRBJ2-7 TRBV27 . . TGTGCCAGCAGTCACATCTACGAGCAGTACTTC CASSHIYEQYF
TRBJ1-4 TRBV28 . . TGTGCCAGCAGTCCTCCCCGGGGGGGAGAACGGGAAAAACTGTTTTTT CASSPPRGGEREKLFF
TRBJ2-3 TRBV12-5 . TRBD2 TGTGCTAGTGGTTCCAACCTGGGGCTAGCGGGAGGAACAGATACGCAGTATTTT CASGSNLGLAGGTDTQYF
TRBJ2-5 TRBV5-1 once . TGCGCCAGCAGCGGACAAACCGGGACCCCAGCTCAGTCCCAGTACTTC CASSGQTGTPAQSQYF
TRBJ2-7 TRBV15 . . TGTGCCACCAGCTGGAGCAGGGGTCTCTACGAGCAGTACTTC CATSWSRGLYEQYF
TRBJ1-1 TRBV5-4 . TRBD1 TGTGCCAGCAGAAAAGACAGGGGGGATAGAGTAGCTTTCTTT CASRKDRGDRVAFF
TRBJ1-2 TRBV5-1 . . TGCGCCAGCAGCCCGCCCCAGGAGAACTATGGCTACACCTTC CASSPPQENYGYTF
TRBJ2-2 TRBV18 once . TGTGCCAGCTCCCCCTCCCGCGCAGCGTCCGACCGAACCGGGGAGCTGTTTTTT CASSPSRAASDRTGELFF
TRBJ2-5 TRBV2 . TRBD2 TGTGCCAGCAGTAAACTAGCGGGAGTTGAGGAGACCCAGTACTTC CASSKLAGVEETQYF
TRBJ2-3 TRBV7-2 . . TGTGCCAGCAGCTTATTACTCGGTACGGGAGTGGCAGATACGCAGTATTTT CASSLLLGTGVADTQYF
TRBJ2-2 TRBV5-1 once . TGCGCCAGCAGCGGACGGGACACTTCGAACACCGGGGAGCTGTTTTTT CASSGRDTSNTGELFF
TRBJ2-7 TRBV29-1 . TRBD2 TGCAGCGCCGAAGGACTAGCGGGAGGGAGGGGTGAGCAGTACTTC CSAEGLAGGRGEQYF
TRBJ2-5 TRBV28 . TRBD2 TGTGCCAGCAGTTCCCGGACTAGCCCGGGGGAGACCCAGTACTTC CASSSRTSPGETQYF
TRBJ1-3 TRBV5-4 . . TGTGCCAGCAGCTTGGGGGGGAAAGTAACTGGAAACACCATATATTTT CASSLGGKVTGNTIYF
TRBJ2-7 TRBV9 . . TGTGCCAGCAGCGTAGGAGGGGGACGACCGTATGTCGAGCAGTACTTC CASSVGGGRPYVEQYF
TRBJ2-7 TRBV6-1 . . TGTGCCAGCGAAAACTTATTTACCTACGAGCAGTACTTC CASENLFTYEQYF
TRBJ1-1 TRBV7-8 . . TGTGCCAGCAGCTTGATTAACAGGGCATTGAACACTGAAGCTTTCTTT CASSLINRALNTEAFF
TRBJ1-1 TRBV19 . . TGTGCCAGTAACCAACTCGACCGGGGAATGAACACTGAAGCTTTCTTT CASNQLDRGMNTEAFF
TRBJ2-1 TRBV6-6 . TRBD2 TGTGCCACCGCCCGAGGACTAGCGGGTTCGAATGAGCAGTTCTTC CATARGLAGSNEQFF
TRBJ2-1 TRBV6-1 . TRBD2 TGTGCCAGCAGTGCTAGCGGGGGCTCCTACAATGAGCAGTTCTTC CASSASGGSYNEQFF
TRBJ1-5 TRBV9 . . TGTGCCAGCGGCAGTCTTTTTGGACAGCCCCAGCATTTT CASGSLFGQPQHF
TRBJ2-7 TRBV27 . . TGTGCCAGCAGCATCACATGGACGGACGATTCCCTATTGAATCCCTACGAGCAGTACTTC CASSITWTDDSLLNPYEQYF
TRBJ2-1 TRBV27 . . TGTGCCAGCAGTTGGAGGGACGACAATGAGCAGTTCTTC CASSWRDDNEQFF
TRBJ1-2 TRBV9 . . TGTGCCAGCAGCGTATCCACCAATAACTATGGCTACACCTTC CASSVSTNNYGYTF